This T cell receptor (beta chain) was sequenced in a study of cytomegalovirus exposure and HLA in healthy donors. Study findings and constraints: Later on, an analysis found that several of the most significant clusters appeared to be linked to common viral pathogens, which included parvovirus B19.

Trimming pared 5 bases from V and 0 bases from J, leaving 8 bases between. This CDR3 has 14 residues. Germline values: CDR1 SNHLY, CDR2 FYNNEI. The PCR had 60 Vbeta and 13 Jbeta primers. Produced via immunoSEQ multiplex PCR; TCRdb's table is partial and in-frame only. The repertoire holds about 130,000 clones, with approximately 85% as singletons. About this clone: Its specificity is not known.

Sequenced input: PBMCs. This TCR was recovered from a woman in her twenties or thirties in good health and CMV-seropositive. V usage is TRBV2 and J usage is TRBJ1-3; D is ambiguous. The CDR3 loop is CASSSESSGNTIYF. In DNA, the CDR3 is TGTGCCAGCAGTTCCGAGAGCTCTGGAAACACCATATATTTT.